This T cell receptor beta chain was retrieved from a study of a mutant IDH1 vaccine in newly diagnosed glioma. As for the study in general: In some groups vaccination began 4-6 weeks post-radiotherapy; others received it with temozolomide. Treated patients, about 60% male and about 38% female, averaged roughly 40 years of age.

Findings and caveats of the study: Any relationship between pseudoprogression and changes in top peripheral T cell clonotypes seemed absent.

Time point given: week 35, safety follow-up. In the vaccine, a single dose held 300 ug of the mutant IDH1 20-mer peptide, along with topical imiquimod. Patients carried new grade 3 or 4 IDH1-mutant astrocytomas lacking nuclear ATRX. As to this clone: As yet, its antigen is unknown. Germline is not matched at one junction end, which may reflect a read error.

The data were produced by immunoSEQ multiplex PCR, yet TCRdb's version contains in-frame clones alone and is incomplete. The sample yields 68,000 or so clones, about four fifths seen once. This CDR3 is built from 13 residues. CDR1 is SEHNR and CDR2 is FQNEAQ in the germline V gene (reference sequence). The TCR sequence derives from a man aged 18 to 30 with glioma. The sample here was PBMCs, taken from a glioma patient whose treatment included an IDH1 peptide vaccine. The rearrangement joins TRBV7-9 to TRBJ1-2; possibly TRBD1 for D (6 bases). The CDR3 sequence: CASSLDLGGKGDF. CDR3 coding DNA: TGTGCCAGCAGCTTAGACCTAGGCGGAAAGGGGGACTTC. The full variable domain, in which reference TRBV7-9 and TRBJ1-2 provide the parts outside the CDR3, is DTGVSQNPRHKITKRGQNVTFRCDPISEHNRLYWYRQTLGQGPEFLTYFQNEAQLEKSRLLSDRFSAERPKGSFSTLEIQRTEQGDSAMYLCASSLDLGGKGDFGSGTRLTVV.